This T cell receptor (beta chain) was sequenced in a study of T-cell memory formation after mild COVID-19. Findings of the study overall: CM and EM subsets held most contracting CD4+ clones; EMRA held CD8+ ones.

MiXCR, applied by TCRdb to the 5' RACE reads, yields one record per CDR3 protein. This repertoire shows roughly 480,000 distinct CDR3 sequences, 25% found once; its top ten account for roughly an eighth. Of note for this clonotype: The antigen is unknown.

Trimming removed 4 bases at V and 0 bases at J, with 10 bases between. Looked up from germline, CDR1 is DFQATT and CDR2 is SNEGSKA (reference sequence). CDR3 size: 14 residues. The V call is TRBV20-1, the J call TRBJ2-1; no definite D call. Sequenced material: PBMCs or a T cell subset sorted from them (not recorded which). The sequence derives from an adult woman who had mild COVID-19 (a few samples of this study predate the infection). Cell type and time point are not known. The CDR3 DNA sequence: TGCAGTGCTATCCCCGAAGGCTCCTACAATGAGCAGTTCTTC. Amino acid sequence: CSAIPEGSYNEQFF.